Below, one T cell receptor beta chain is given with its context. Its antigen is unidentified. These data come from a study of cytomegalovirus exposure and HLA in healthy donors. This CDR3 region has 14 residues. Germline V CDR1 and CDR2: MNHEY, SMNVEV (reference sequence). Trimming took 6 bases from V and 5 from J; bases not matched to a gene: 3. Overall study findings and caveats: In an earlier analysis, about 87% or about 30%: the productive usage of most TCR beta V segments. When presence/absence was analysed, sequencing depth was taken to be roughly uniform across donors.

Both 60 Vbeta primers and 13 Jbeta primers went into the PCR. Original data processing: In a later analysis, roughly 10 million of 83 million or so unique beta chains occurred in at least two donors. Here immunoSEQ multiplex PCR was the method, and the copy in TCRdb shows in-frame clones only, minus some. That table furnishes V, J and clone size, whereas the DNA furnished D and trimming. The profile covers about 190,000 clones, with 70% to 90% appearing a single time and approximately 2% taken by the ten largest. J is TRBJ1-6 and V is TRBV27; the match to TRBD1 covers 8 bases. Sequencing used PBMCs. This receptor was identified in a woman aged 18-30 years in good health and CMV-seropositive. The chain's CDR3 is CASRLQGDNSPLHF. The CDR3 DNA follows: TGTGCCAGCAGGCTACAGGGGGATAATTCACCCCTCCACTTT.